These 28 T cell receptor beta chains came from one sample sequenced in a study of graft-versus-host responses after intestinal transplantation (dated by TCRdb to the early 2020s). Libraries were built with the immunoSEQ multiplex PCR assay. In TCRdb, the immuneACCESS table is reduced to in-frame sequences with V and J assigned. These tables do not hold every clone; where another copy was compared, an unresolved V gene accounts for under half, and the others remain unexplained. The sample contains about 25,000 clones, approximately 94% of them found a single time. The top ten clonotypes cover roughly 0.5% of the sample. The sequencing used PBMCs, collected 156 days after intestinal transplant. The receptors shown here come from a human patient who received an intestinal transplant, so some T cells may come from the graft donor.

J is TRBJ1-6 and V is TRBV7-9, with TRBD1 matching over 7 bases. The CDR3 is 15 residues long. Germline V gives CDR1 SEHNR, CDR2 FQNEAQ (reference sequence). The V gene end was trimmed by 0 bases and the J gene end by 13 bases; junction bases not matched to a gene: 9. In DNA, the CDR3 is TGTGCCAGCAGCTTAGCCTCAGGGGGATCCATGCCCCTCCACTTT. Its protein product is CASSLASGGSMPLHF.

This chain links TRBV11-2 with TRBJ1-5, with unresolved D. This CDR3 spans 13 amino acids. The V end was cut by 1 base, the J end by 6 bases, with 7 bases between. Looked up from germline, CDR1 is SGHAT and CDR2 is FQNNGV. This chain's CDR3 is CASSLGSGQPQHF. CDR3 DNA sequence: TGTGCCAGCAGCTTAGGGTCTGGTCAGCCCCAGCATTTT.

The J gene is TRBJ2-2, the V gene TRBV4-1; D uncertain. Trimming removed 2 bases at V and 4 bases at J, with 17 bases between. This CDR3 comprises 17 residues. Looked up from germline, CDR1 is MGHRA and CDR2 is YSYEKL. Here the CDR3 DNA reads TGCGCCAGCAGCCAAATAGGTCTGGGGTGGAGCACCGGGGAGCTGTTTTTT. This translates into CASSQIGLGWSTGELFF.

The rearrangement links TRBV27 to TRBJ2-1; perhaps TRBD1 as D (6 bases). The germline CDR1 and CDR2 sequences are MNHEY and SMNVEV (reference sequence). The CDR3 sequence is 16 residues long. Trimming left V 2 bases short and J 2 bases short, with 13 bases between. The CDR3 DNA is TGTGCCAGCAGTTTAAACCGCCGGGACACCTACAATGAGCAGTTCTTC. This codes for CASSLNRRDTYNEQFF.

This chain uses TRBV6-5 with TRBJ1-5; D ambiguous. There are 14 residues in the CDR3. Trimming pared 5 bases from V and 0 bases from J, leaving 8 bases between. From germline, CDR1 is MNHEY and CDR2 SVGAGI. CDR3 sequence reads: CASSESLSNQPQHF. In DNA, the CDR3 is TGTGCCAGCAGTGAAAGTCTTAGCAATCAGCCCCAGCATTTT.

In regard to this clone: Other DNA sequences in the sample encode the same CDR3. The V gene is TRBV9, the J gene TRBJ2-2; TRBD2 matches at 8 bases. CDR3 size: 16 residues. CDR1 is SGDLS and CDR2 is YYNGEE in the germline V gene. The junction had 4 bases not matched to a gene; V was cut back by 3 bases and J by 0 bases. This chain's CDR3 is CASSASGGANTGELFF. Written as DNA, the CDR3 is TGTGCCAGCAGCGCGTCCGGGGGGGCGAACACCGGGGAGCTGTTTTTT.

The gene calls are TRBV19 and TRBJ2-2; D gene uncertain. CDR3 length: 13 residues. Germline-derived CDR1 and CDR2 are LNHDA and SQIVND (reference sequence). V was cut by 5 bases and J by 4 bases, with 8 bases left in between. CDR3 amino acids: CASSHQSTGELFF. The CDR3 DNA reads TGTGCCAGTAGTCACCAGAGCACCGGGGAGCTGTTTTTT.

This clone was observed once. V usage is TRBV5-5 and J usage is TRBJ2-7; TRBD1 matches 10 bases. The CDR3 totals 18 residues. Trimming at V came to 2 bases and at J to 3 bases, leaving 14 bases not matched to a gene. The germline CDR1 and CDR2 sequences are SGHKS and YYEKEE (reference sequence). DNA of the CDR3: TGTGCCAGCAGCTTTTTCGGGACAGGGGATACTTCGGGCTACGAGCAGTACTTC. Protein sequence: CASSFFGTGDTSGYEQYF.

The CDR3 here is CASSQAIYYEQYF. The CDR3 nucleotides read TGTGCCAGCAGCCAAGCGATCTACTACGAGCAGTACTTC. The chain combines TRBV14 with TRBJ2-7; D not resolved. The CDR3 is 13 residues long. Germline CDR1 reads SGHDN; CDR2 reads FVKESK. V was clipped by 1 base and J by 3 bases, with 7 bases between them.

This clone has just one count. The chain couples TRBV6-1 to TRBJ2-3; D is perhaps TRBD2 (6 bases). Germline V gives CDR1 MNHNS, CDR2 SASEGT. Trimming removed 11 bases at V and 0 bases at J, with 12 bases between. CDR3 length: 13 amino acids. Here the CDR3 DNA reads TGTGCCCTGCGGGATCCTAGCACAGATACGCAGTATTTT. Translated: CALRDPSTDTQYF.

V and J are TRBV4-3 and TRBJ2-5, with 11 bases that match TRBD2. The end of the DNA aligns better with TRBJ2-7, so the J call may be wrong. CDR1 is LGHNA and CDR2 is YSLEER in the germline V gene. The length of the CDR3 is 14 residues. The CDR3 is CASSQLAGGPEQYF. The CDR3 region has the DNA TGCGCCAGCAGCCAGTTAGCGGGGGGGCCCGAGCAGTACTTC.

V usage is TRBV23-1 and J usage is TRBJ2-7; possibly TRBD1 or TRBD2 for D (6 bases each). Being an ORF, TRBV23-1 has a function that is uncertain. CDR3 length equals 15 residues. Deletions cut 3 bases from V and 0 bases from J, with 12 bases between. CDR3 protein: CASSQRGDSSYEQYF. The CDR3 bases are TGCGCCAGCAGTCAGAGGGGGGATAGCTCCTACGAGCAGTACTTC.

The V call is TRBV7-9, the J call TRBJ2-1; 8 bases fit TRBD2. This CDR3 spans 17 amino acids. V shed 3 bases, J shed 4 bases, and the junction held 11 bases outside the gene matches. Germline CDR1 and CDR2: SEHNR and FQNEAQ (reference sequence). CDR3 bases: TGTGCCAGCAGCTTTCGTCGAGCGGGGGCTCGATACAATGAGCAGTTCTTC. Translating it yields CASSFRRAGARYNEQFF.

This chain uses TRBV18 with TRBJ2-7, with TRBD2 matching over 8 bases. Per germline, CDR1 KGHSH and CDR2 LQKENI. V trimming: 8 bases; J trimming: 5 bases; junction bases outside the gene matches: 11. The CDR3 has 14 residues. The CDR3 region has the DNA TGTGCCAGCACGAGTTCGGGGGGGCGTGACGAGCAGTACTTC. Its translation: CASTSSGGRDEQYF. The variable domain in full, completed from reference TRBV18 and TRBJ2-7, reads NAGVMQNPRHLVRRRGQEARLRCSPMKGHSHVYWYRQLPEEGLKFMVYLQKENIIDESGMPKERFSAEFPKEGPSILRIQQVVRGDSAAYFCASTSSGGRDEQYFGPGTRLTVT.

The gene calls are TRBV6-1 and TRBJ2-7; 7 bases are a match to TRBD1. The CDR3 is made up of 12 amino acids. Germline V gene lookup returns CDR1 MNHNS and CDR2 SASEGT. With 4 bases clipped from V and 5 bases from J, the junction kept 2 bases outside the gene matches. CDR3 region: CASSATGDEQYF. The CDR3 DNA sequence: TGTGCCAGCAGTGCCACAGGGGACGAGCAGTACTTC.

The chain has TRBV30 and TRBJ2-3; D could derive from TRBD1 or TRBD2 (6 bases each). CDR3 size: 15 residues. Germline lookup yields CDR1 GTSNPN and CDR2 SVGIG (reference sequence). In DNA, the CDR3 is TGTGTCCTGGGGTTAGGGGGAGCCGCGGGGGATACGCAGTATTTT. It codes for CVLGLGGAAGDTQYF. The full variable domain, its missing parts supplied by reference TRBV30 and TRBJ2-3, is SQTIHQWPATLVQPVGSPLSLECTVEGTSNPNLYWYRQAAGRGLQLLFYSVGIGQISSEVPQNLSASRPQDRQFILSSKKLLLSDSGFYLCVLGLGGAAGDTQYFGPGTRLTVL.

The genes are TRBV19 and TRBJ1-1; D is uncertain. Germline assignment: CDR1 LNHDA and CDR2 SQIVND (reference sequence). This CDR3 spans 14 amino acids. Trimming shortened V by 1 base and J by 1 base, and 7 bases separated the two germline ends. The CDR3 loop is CASSIGGENTEAFF. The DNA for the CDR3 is TGTGCCAGTAGTATAGGTGGGGAGAACACTGAAGCTTTCTTT.

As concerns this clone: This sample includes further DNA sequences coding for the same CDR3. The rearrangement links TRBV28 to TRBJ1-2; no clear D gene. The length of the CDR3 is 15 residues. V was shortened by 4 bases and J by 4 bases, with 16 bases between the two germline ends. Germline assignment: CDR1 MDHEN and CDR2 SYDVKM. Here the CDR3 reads CASSYELGSLYGYTF. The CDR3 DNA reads TGTGCCAGCAGTTATGAGCTGGGGTCCCTCTATGGCTACACCTTC.

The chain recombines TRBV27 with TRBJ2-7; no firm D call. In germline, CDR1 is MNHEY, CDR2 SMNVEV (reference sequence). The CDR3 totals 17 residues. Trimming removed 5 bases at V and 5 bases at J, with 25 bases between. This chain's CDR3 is CASSTRQTRPSMDEQYF. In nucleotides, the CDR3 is TGTGCCAGCAGTACCAGACAAACACGACCCTCTATGGACGAGCAGTACTTC.

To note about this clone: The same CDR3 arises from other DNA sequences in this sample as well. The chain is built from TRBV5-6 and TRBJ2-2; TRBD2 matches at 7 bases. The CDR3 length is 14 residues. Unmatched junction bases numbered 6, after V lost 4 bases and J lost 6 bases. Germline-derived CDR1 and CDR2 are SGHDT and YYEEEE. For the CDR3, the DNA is TGTGCCAGCAGCCTGGGGGGGAGGGCCGGGGAGCTGTTTTTT. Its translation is CASSLGGRAGELFF.

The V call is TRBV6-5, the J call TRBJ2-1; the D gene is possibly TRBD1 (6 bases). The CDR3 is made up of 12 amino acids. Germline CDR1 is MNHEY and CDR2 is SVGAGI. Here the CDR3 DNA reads TGTGCAGGGGGACCCCCCTACAATGAGCAGTTCTTC. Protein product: CAGGPPYNEQFF.

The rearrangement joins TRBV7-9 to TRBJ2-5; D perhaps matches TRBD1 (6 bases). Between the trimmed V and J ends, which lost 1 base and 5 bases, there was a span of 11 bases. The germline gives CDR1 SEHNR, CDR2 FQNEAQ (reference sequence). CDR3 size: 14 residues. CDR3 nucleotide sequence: TGTGCCAGCAGCTTAGGCAGGCAGGGGGAGACCCAGTACTTC. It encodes CASSLGRQGETQYF.

CDR3 residues: CATRASGGPLQETQYF. The DNA for the CDR3 is TGTGCCACCAGAGCTAGCGGGGGGCCTCTACAAGAGACCCAGTACTTC. V usage is TRBV15 and J usage is TRBJ2-5, with 11 bases fitting TRBD2. In germline, CDR1 is LNHNV, CDR2 YYDKDF (reference sequence). This CDR3 is built from 16 residues. V was clipped by 6 bases and J by 2 bases; unmatched bases: 8.

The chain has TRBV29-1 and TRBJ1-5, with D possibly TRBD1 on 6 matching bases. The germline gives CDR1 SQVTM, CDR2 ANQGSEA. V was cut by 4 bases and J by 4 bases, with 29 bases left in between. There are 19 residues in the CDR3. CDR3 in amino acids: CSVVVPETGKPTLNQPQHF. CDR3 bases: TGCAGCGTTGTAGTCCCCGAGACAGGTAAACCAACACTGAATCAGCCCCAGCATTTT.

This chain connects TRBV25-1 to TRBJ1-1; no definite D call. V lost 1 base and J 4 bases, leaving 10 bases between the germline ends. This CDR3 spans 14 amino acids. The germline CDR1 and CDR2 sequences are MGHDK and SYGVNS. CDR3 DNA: TGTGCCAGCAGTGAATGGAGGGAAGCCACTGAAGCTTTCTTT. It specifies CASSEWREATEAFF.

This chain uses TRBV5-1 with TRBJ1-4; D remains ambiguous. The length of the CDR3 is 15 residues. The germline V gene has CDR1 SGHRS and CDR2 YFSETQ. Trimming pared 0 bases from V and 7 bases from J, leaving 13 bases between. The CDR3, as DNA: TGCGCCAGCAGCTTGGTCCCAATTGGTGGTGAAAAACTGTTTTTT. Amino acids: CASSLVPIGGEKLFF.

The chain's CDR3 is CASSLGGTANPNTEAFF. The DNA for the CDR3 is TGTGCCAGCAGCTTAGGGGGGACAGCGAACCCGAACACTGAAGCTTTCTTT. The chain joins TRBV13 to TRBJ1-1; TRBD1 agrees at 7 bases. The CDR3 length is 17 residues. Germline CDR1 PRHDT, CDR2 FYEKMQ (reference sequence). The ends lost 0 bases at V and 1 base at J; junction bases unmatched: 8.

The CDR3: CASSFGTPYNYGYTF. In DNA, the CDR3 is TGTGCCAGCAGTTTCGGGACACCGTATAACTATGGCTACACCTTC. The rearrangement joins TRBV28 to TRBJ1-2, with a weak D call TRBD1 (6 bases). Germline V gives CDR1 MDHEN, CDR2 SYDVKM. The CDR3 loop spans 15 amino acids. V dropped 3 bases and J dropped 1 base, with 12 bases sitting between them.